The 25 T cell receptor beta chains given below trace back to one sample, sequenced in a study of human T cells and chemical hapten exposure. From the RACE reads, TCRdb called clonotypes with MiXCR, one entry per CDR3 protein. The sample has around 340,000 distinct CDR3 sequences, around 7% seen once. Time point: patch test 1, 2 weeks after DPC sensitization. Sample treatment: therapeutic diphenylcyclopropenone sensitization with weekly scalp DPC. Sequences were derived from whole blood, sampled in connection with sensitization to the hapten diphenylcyclopropenone (DPC). Every receptor here comes from a woman aged 18-30 years with alopecia areata. Some clones in this sample may be carry-over from other donors' samples.

The table lists this clonotype with many counts. The genes are TRBV6-5 and TRBJ2-1; 8 positions agree with TRBD2. The CDR3 loop spans 15 amino acids. In germline, CDR1 is MNHEY, CDR2 SVGAGI. V was clipped by 5 bases and J by 2 bases; unmatched bases: 5. DNA for the CDR3: TGTGCCAGCAGTAGCGGGGGATTCGCCTACAATGAGCAGTTCTTC. Translating it yields CASSSGGFAYNEQFF.

In its sample, this clonotype was seen a few times. CDR3 DNA sequence: TGTGCCATCAGTGGTTCACAGGACAGGGGCGGCTTCTTCACAGATACGCAGTATTTT. It translates to CAISGSQDRGGFFTDTQYF. The chain couples TRBV10-3 to TRBJ2-3; TRBD1 aligns across 9 bases. CDR1 is ENHRY and CDR2 is SYGVKD in the germline V gene. Unmatched junction bases numbered 16, after V lost 4 bases and J lost 2 bases. This CDR3 is 19 amino acids long.

The rearrangement links TRBV6-1 to TRBJ2-1; D ambiguous. Germline CDR1 reads MNHNS; CDR2 reads SASEGT. The germline V and J ends were trimmed by 0 bases and 0 bases, with 6 bases remaining between them. This CDR3 spans 15 amino acids. The CDR3 nucleotides are TGTGCCAGCAGTGAAGCGCTCCGCTCCTACAATGAGCAGTTCTTC. Protein product: CASSEALRSYNEQFF.

Ten or more counts support this clonotype. The chain joins TRBV7-2 to TRBJ2-3, with D possibly matching TRBD1 (6 bases). V lost 1 base to trimming and J lost 4 bases, with 12 bases between them. The CDR3 extends over 15 amino acids. Per germline, CDR1 SGHTA and CDR2 FQGNSA. The CDR3 is CASSLVGATADTQYF. The CDR3 DNA reads as TGTGCCAGCAGCTTAGTGGGGGCGACAGCAGATACGCAGTATTTT.

The sample holds many counts of this clonotype. This chain uses TRBV28 with TRBJ1-3; no clear D. The germline V gene has CDR1 MDHEN and CDR2 SYDVKM. V was cut by 3 bases and J by 0 bases, with 6 bases left in between. This CDR3 is built from 14 residues. In DNA, the CDR3 is TGTGCCAGCAGTTTTCCTAACTCTGGAAACACCATATATTTT. This encodes CASSFPNSGNTIYF.

This clonotype showed up many times. The J gene is TRBJ2-7, the V gene TRBV20-1; D not certain. The CDR3 consists of 12 residues. The V gene's germline CDR1 is DFQATT and CDR2 SNEGSKA (reference sequence). Trimming removed 5 bases at V and 0 bases at J, with 8 bases between. CDR3 sequence (DNA): TGCAGTGCTCCATCGAGCTCCTACGAGCAGTACTTC. Residues: CSAPSSSYEQYF.

V usage is TRBV7-2 and J usage is TRBJ1-1; 7 bases fit TRBD1. CDR3 length: 16 amino acids. CDR1 and CDR2 (germline): SGHTA, FQGNSA. With 7 bases clipped from V and 4 bases from J, the junction kept 15 bases outside the gene matches. The CDR3 DNA reads TGTGCCAGCACCATGAGGACGGAGGGGGCGGGCACTGAAGCTTTCTTT. Its translation is CASTMRTEGAGTEAFF. Looking up the rest from reference TRBV7-2 and TRBJ1-1 gives the full variable domain: GAGVSQSPSNKVTEKGKDVELRCDPISGHTALYWYRQSLGQGLEFLIYFQGNSAPDKSGLPSDRFSAERTGGSVSTLTIQRTQQEDSAVYLCASTMRTEGAGTEAFFGQGTRLTVV.

The genes are TRBV7-9 and TRBJ1-2; 7 bases fit TRBD1. Germline CDR1 reads SEHNR; CDR2 reads FQNEAQ (reference sequence). CDR3 length: 12 residues. The V and J ends lost 11 bases and 4 bases, in that order; junction bases with no gene match: 7. The DNA of the CDR3 is TGTGCCTCCGACAGGGTTTCCTATGGCTACACCTTC. This gives the protein CASDRVSYGYTF.

This clonotype was counted ten times or more. The chain has TRBV4-1 and TRBJ2-3; a possible D gene is TRBD2 (5 bases). The V end was cut by 3 bases, the J end by 0 bases, with 10 bases between. The V gene's germline CDR1 is MGHRA and CDR2 YSYEKL. The CDR3 contains 15 residues. The CDR3 here is CASSQRTGSTDTQYF. In DNA form, the CDR3 reads TGCGCCAGCAGCCAGAGGACGGGGAGCACAGATACGCAGTATTTT.

The rearrangement links TRBV18 to TRBJ2-7; possibly TRBD1 for D (5 bases). V was cut by 1 base and J by 7 bases, with 17 bases left in between. CDR1 is KGHSH, CDR2 LQKENI, per germline. The CDR3 is made up of 15 amino acids. The CDR3 loop is CASSPRWGDPLEQYF. CDR3 bases: TGTGCCAGCTCACCACGGTGGGGCGATCCCCTAGAGCAGTACTTC.

This clonotype was seen more than once but under ten times. The chain combines TRBV19 with TRBJ1-5, with D perhaps matching TRBD1 (6 bases). CDR3 length: 15 residues. Per the germline V gene, CDR1 is LNHDA and CDR2 is SQIVND (reference sequence). The V gene lost 6 bases and the J gene lost 0 bases, with 12 bases spanning the gap. The CDR3 here is CASRQGFGSNQPQHF. CDR3 in DNA: TGTGCCAGTAGACAGGGATTTGGTAGCAATCAGCCCCAGCATTTT.

This clonotype was picked up many times. The gene calls are TRBV27 and TRBJ2-3, with D perhaps matching TRBD1 (6 bases). This CDR3 region has 16 residues. Germline values: CDR1 MNHEY, CDR2 SMNVEV (reference sequence). V lost 4 bases, J lost 0 bases, and 14 bases lay in between. CDR3 sequence (DNA): TGTGCCAGCAGTTCACTGGCCAGGGGCAGCACAGATACGCAGTATTTT. Encoded protein: CASSSLARGSTDTQYF.

This clonotype was observed at least ten times. The chain combines TRBV20-1 with TRBJ2-5, with TRBD1 matching over 10 bases. V shed 5 bases, J shed 5 bases, and the junction held 5 bases outside the gene matches. Germline lookup yields CDR1 DFQATT and CDR2 SNEGSKA (reference sequence). This CDR3 region has 13 residues. The CDR3 region is CSARQGAIETQYF. Here the CDR3 DNA reads TGCAGTGCTCGACAGGGGGCGATCGAGACCCAGTACTTC.

A single count supports this clonotype. The conserved phenylalanine or tryptophan is not found at the CDR3 terminus, so this likely reflects a read error. This CDR3 reads CSVDRGAYTDTQYL. The CDR3 DNA follows: TGCAGCGTGGACAGGGGCGCGTACACAGATACGCAGTATCTT. The chain couples TRBV29-1 to TRBJ2-3; 9 positions match TRBD1. This CDR3 spans 14 amino acids. Germline assignment: CDR1 SQVTM and CDR2 ANQGSEA. The V gene end was trimmed by 6 bases and the J gene end by 2 bases; junction bases not matched to a gene: 6.

CDR3 coding DNA: TGTGCCAGCAGCCAAGAGACTAGCGGGGGGTGGGGTGAGCAGTTCTTC. Translating it yields CASSQETSGGWGEQFF. This chain links TRBV4-2 with TRBJ2-1; TRBD2 matches at 13 bases. Germline CDR1 LGHNA, CDR2 YNFKEQ. After removal of 0 bases from V and 9 bases from J, the junction contained 5 bases not matched to a gene. The CDR3 covers 16 residues.

The table lists this clonotype with many counts. The J gene is TRBJ1-2, the V gene TRBV20-1; D is possibly TRBD1 (5 bases). The V gene lost 7 bases and the J gene lost 2 bases, with 11 bases spanning the gap. The CDR3 is made up of 12 amino acids. Germline values: CDR1 DFQATT, CDR2 SNEGSKA (reference sequence). CDR3 sequence reads: CSGKTANYGYTF. For the CDR3, the DNA is TGCAGTGGGAAGACAGCAAACTATGGCTACACCTTC.

This clonotype has just a few counts. The chain links TRBV12-3 or TRBV12-4 to TRBJ1-5; TRBD1 aligns across 7 bases. The ends lost 5 bases at V and 7 bases at J; junction bases unmatched: 11. The CDR3 runs 15 residues. In DNA form, the CDR3 reads TGTGCCAGCAGTCCAACCCACAGGGGCGCACAGCCCCAGCATTTT. Translation gives CASSPTHRGAQPQHF.

This clonotype occurred a few times. The CDR3 spells CSALKGVDYGYTF. CDR3 nucleotide sequence: TGCAGTGCCCTGAAGGGGGTCGACTATGGCTACACCTTC. The V call is TRBV20-1, the J call TRBJ1-2; TRBD1 is a possible D gene (6 bases). The V gene's germline CDR1 is DFQATT and CDR2 SNEGSKA (reference sequence). V lost 6 bases to trimming and J lost 3 bases, with 14 bases between them. The CDR3 covers 13 residues.

This clonotype was counted at least ten times. The chain employs TRBV2 and TRBJ2-3, with 7 bases aligning to TRBD1. V dropped 6 bases and J dropped 0; count of bases not matched to a gene: 3. The CDR3 runs 14 residues. Germline CDR1 SNHLY, CDR2 FYNNEI. The CDR3 here is CASRETGSTDTQYF. CDR3 coding DNA: TGTGCCAGCAGGGAGACAGGGAGCACAGATACGCAGTATTTT.

This clonotype was found many times. This rearrangement joins TRBV5-6 to TRBJ1-4; the D gene is possibly TRBD1 (5 bases). The V gene's germline CDR1 is SGHDT and CDR2 YYEEEE. The CDR3 is 15 residues long. V was cut by 0 bases and J by 8 bases, with 14 bases left in between. CDR3 sequence (DNA): TGTGCCAGCAGCTTGGTGCAAGGGGATGTCGAAAAACTGTTTTTT. Protein product: CASSLVQGDVEKLFF.

The rearrangement uses TRBV9 and TRBJ2-3, with D possibly TRBD2 on 6 matching bases. The CDR3 is 14 residues long. The V gene lost 0 bases and the J gene lost 4 bases, with 9 bases spanning the gap. Germline CDR1 is SGDLS and CDR2 is YYNGEE. CDR3 amino acids: CASSVVVAADTQYF. The CDR3 DNA reads as TGTGCCAGCAGCGTAGTGGTAGCGGCAGATACGCAGTATTTT.

This clonotype was detected many times. The chain combines TRBV6-1 with TRBJ2-6; a possible D gene is TRBD1 (6 bases). The germline V gene encodes CDR1 MNHNS and CDR2 SASEGT. The CDR3 covers 15 residues. V lost 6 bases, J lost 1 base, and 10 bases lay in between. The chain's CDR3 is CASRNRVSGANVLTF. CDR3 in DNA: TGTGCCAGCAGGAACAGGGTTTCTGGGGCCAACGTCCTGACTTTC.

DNA for the CDR3: TGTGCCAGCAGTTATCGGTCCAGCCCGGCTTTCTTT. The encoded protein is CASSYRSSPAFF. This sequence joins TRBV6-2 or TRBV6-3 and TRBJ1-1; D remains unclear. V lost 3 bases and J lost 11, with 13 bases in between. The CDR3 is 12 residues long. CDR1 MNHEY and CDR2 SVGEGT come from the germline V gene.

This clonotype was seen only a few times. The V gene is TRBV7-9, the J gene TRBJ1-2, with 8 positions matching TRBD1. Germline V lookup: CDR1 SEHNR, CDR2 FQNEAQ (reference sequence). After removal of 5 bases from V and 4 bases from J, the junction contained 3 bases not matched to a gene. The CDR3 has 13 residues. CDR3 sequence reads: CASSGGTGYGYTF. The CDR3 coding sequence is TGTGCCAGCAGCGGCGGGACAGGCTATGGCTACACCTTC. Supplemented by reference TRBV7-9 and TRBJ1-2, the full variable domain reads DTGVSQNPRHKITKRGQNVTFRCDPISEHNRLYWYRQTLGQGPEFLTYFQNEAQLEKSRLLSDRFSAERPKGSFSTLEIQRTEQGDSAMYLCASSGGTGYGYTFGSGTRLTVV.

Ten or more counts support this clonotype. The chain recombines TRBV6-2 or TRBV6-3 with TRBJ1-5, with D possibly TRBD1 on 5 matching bases. V was clipped by 2 bases and J by 10 bases, with 21 bases between them. The CDR3 extends over 16 amino acids. The germline CDR1 and CDR2 sequences are MNHEY and SVGEGT. CDR3 DNA sequence: TGTGCCAGCAGTTACCCCTCCGGGGGGAGGGCCGGACCCCAGCATTTT. Translated: CASSYPSGGRAGPQHF.